This TCR beta chain came from a study of T cell responses to AZD1222 COVID-19 vaccine. Notes on the study in general: A mostly white British donor set with more females was recruited, and clonal diversity was possibly underestimated. CD4 TCRs linked to vaccination spanned spike, dominating at 160-218 and 743-854. After two AZD1222 doses, spike-specific TCR breadth and depth rose versus day 0. Targets within unmutated variant regions were reportedly found for nearly half of spike-specific TCRs.

This clone was recorded once. The antigen remains undetermined. The method was immunoSEQ multiplex PCR; TCRdb's version includes in-frame clones alone and lacks a portion of them. The table lists roughly 100,000 clones, roughly nine tenths of them singletons, with about 5.4% in the top ten. The V and J ends lost 2 bases and 1 base respectively, with 12 bases between them. CDR3 length: 15 residues. Germline loops: CDR1 LGHDT, CDR2 YNNKEL (reference sequence). This TCR was sampled from an adult in good health. The sample here was peripheral blood, taken on day 0 of AZD1222 vaccination. The J gene is TRBJ2-7, the V gene TRBV3-1 (or the pseudogene TRBV3-2), with D perhaps being TRBD1 or TRBD2 (7 bases each). The CDR3 DNA follows: TGTGCCAGCAGCCAACTCCAGGGGGGGTCCTACGAGCAGTACTTC. The encoded protein is CASSQLQGGSYEQYF.